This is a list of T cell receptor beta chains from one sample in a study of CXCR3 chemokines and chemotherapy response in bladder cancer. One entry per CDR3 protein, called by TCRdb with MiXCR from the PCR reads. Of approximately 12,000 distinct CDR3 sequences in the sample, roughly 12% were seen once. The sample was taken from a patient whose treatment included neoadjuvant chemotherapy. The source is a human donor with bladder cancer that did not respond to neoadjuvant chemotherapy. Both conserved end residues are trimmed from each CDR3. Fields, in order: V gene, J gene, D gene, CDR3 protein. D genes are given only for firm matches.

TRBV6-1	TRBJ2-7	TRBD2	ASSRSSGGQYEQY
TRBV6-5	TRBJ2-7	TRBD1	ASSYSVQQGALWEQY
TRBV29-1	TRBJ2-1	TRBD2	SWTSGGRREQF
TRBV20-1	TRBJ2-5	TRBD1	SARPPGGAEESQY
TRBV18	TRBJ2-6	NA	ASSPDTGANVLT
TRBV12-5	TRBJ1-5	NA	ASGLVVNQPQH
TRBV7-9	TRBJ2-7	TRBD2	ASSFRLAGGGSYEQY
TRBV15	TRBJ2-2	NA	ATGPGATGELF
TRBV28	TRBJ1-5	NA	ASSRNSRLSNQPQH
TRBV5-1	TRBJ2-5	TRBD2	ASSFGLGIQETQY
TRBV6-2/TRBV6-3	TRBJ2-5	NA	ASKRSSWGTQY
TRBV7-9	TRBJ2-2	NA	ASSLTENTGELF
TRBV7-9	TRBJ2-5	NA	ASSPTRVSGRAGRGETQY
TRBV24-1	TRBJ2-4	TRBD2	ATSDGRGANIQY
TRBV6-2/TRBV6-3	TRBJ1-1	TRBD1	ASTQTTGVMNTEAF
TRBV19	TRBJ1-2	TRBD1	ASSILTGTALYGYT